The clone carrying this T cell receptor (beta chain) was observed a handful of times. These data belong to a study of T-cell memory formation after mild COVID-19. 5'RACE with constant-segment primers built TCRalpha and TCRbeta cDNA libraries with UMIs. TCRdb re-derived calls from the 5' RACE reads in MiXCR, one entry per CDR3 protein. The profile shows hundreds of thousands of distinct CDR3 sequences, roughly a fifth of them singletons. The CDR3 runs 15 residues. V was cut by 7 bases and J by 4 bases, with 17 bases left in between. Germline CDR1 and CDR2: SNHLY and FYNNEI. Source material: PBMCs or a T cell subset sorted from them (not recorded which). The sequence came from a man aged 18 to 35 who had mild COVID-19 (a few samples of this study predate the infection). Cell type and time point are not known. The V and J genes are TRBV2 and TRBJ2-1; tentatively, D is TRBD2 (5 bases). CDR3 sequence reads: CASIIGIQAYNEQFF. As DNA, the CDR3 is TGTGCCAGCATTATCGGGATCCAAGCTTACAATGAGCAGTTCTTC.